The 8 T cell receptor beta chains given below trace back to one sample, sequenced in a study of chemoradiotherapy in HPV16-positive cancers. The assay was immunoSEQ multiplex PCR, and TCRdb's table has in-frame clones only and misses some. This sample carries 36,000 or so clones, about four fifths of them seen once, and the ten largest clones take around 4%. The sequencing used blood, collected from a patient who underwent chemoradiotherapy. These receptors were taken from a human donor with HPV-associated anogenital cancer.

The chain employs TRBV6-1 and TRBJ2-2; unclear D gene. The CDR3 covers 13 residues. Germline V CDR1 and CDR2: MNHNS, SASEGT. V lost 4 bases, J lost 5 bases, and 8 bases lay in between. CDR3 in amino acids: CASSVDRTGELFF. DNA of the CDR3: TGTGCCAGCAGTGTGGATAGAACCGGGGAGCTGTTTTTT.

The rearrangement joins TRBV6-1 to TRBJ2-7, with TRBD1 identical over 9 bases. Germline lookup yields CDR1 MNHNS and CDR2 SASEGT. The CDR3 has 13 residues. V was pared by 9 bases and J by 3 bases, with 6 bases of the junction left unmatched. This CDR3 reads CASQQGAFYEQYF. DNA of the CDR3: TGTGCCAGTCAACAGGGGGCGTTCTACGAGCAGTACTTC.

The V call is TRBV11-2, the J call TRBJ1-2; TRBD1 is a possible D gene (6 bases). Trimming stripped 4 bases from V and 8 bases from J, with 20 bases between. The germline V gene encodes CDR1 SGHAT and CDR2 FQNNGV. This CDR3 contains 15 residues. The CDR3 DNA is TGTGCCAGCAGCTCCTCCCATTCAGGGGTGTCGGGCTACACCTTC. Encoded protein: CASSSSHSGVSGYTF.

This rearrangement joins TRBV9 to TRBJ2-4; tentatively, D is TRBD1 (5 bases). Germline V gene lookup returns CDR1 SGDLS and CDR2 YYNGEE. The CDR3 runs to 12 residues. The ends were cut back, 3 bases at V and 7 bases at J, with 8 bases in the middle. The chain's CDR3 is CASSAPGNIQYF. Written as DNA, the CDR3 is TGTGCCAGCAGCGCGCCAGGGAACATTCAGTACTTC.

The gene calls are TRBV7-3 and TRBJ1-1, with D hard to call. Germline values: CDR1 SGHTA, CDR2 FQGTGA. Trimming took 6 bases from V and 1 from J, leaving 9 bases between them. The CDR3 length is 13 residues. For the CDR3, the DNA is TGTGCCAGCAGTTCCCAAGGGAACACTGAAGCTTTCTTT. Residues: CASSSQGNTEAFF.

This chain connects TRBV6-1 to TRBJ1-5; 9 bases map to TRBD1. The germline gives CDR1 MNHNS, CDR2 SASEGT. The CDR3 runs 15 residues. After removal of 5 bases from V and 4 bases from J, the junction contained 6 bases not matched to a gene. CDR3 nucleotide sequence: TGTGCCAGCAGTCGGGACAGGGAAAGGAATCAGCCCCAGCATTTT. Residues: CASSRDRERNQPQHF.

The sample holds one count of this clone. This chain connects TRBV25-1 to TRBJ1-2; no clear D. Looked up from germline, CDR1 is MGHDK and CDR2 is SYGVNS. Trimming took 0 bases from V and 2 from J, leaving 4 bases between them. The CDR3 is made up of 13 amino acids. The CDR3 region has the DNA TGTGCCAGCAGTGAATATATGAACTATGGCTACACCTTC. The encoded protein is CASSEYMNYGYTF.

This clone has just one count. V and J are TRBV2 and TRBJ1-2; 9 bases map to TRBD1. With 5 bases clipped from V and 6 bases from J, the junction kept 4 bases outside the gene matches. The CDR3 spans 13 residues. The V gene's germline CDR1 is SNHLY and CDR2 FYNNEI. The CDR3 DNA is TGTGCCAGCAGTTCAACAGGGGGCCATGGCTACACCTTC. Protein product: CASSSTGGHGYTF. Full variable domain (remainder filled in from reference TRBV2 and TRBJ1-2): EPEVTQTPSHQVTQMGQEVILRCVPISNHLYFYWYRQILGQKVEFLVSFYNNEISEKSEIFDDQFSVERPDGSNFTLKIRSTKLEDSAMYFCASSSTGGHGYTFGSGTRLTVV.